This T cell receptor beta chain originates from a study of cytomegalovirus exposure and HLA in healthy donors (dated by TCRdb to 2016 to 2017). For the wider study: According to an earlier analysis of 587 of the donors, about 170 million T cells yielded 120 million or so unique TCR beta sequences and 276 Gb of sequence data. About 300 gigabases of sequencing data and approximately 80 million unique TCR sequences were included in an early release covering about 600 HLA-typed donors. Of the roughly 410 genotyped donors, over 80% were placed in the genetic ancestry cluster associated with self-reported Caucasian donors. The study aimed to test whether cataloging public T cell receptors could reveal signatures of past pathogen exposure. Using immunosequencing, the study profiled T cell repertoires from approximately 700 subjects and related those repertoires to cytomegalovirus serostatus. A separate validation cohort of approximately 120 different subjects was used in addition to the roughly 670-subject first cohort. The study combined high-throughput TCR immunosequencing, statistical association of individual TCRs with disease status, and machine learning to predict cytomegalovirus infection status. A later analysis re-examined previously published TCR beta repertoires from around 670 donors and added high-resolution HLA genotyping to investigate patterns of TCR occurrence. Rather than drawing on any new phenotypic data, the later analysis identified candidate immune exposures from TCR beta sequences and the way those sequences occurred across donors. To decide whether each TCR beta V gene segment behaved as functional or pseudogenic, an earlier analysis of fewer than 750 of the donors relied on high-throughput TCR beta sequencing. Alongside the repertoire data, information on donor age, sex, ethnicity and CMV serostatus was compiled. In a later genetic analysis, genome-wide SNP genotypes for about three fifths of the roughly 670 donors were used, and that subset was treated as a discovery cohort. Every discovery cohort repertoire had been produced on one sequencing platform. HLA typing included class I and class II loci at four-digit resolution. Typing coverage differed by locus: A, B, C, DRB1 and DQB1 were typed in about 629-640 donors, DQA1 in around 500, DPA1 in roughly 590, and DPB1 in approximately 450. Roughly 5 DR-DQ haplotypes were handled as single units for association and clustering, since linkage in the cohort was strong. On average, about 200,000 unique TCR beta nucleotide sequences were sequenced per donor among a few hundred genotyped donors of the cohort, with roughly 20% of those sequences being non-productive.

Regarding this clone: This clone's antigen is unknown. No base quality information exists; no much larger clone differs at one position.

Libraries were constructed by the immunoSEQ multiplex PCR assay. The multiplex PCR relied on a mix of 60 forward primers for TCR Vbeta segments and 13 reverse primers for TCR Jbeta segments. Amplification of the CDR3 region of rearranged TCR beta genes was performed with a multiplex PCR assay on genomic DNA. The Illumina HiSeq System was used to sequence the amplified TCR beta libraries as 87-base-pair reads. The original methods were these. Across the 670 or so repertoires, a later analysis counted around 80 million unique TCR beta chains, some 11 million of which were shared by at least two donors. Raw reads were error-corrected and collapsed into unique sequences by a nearest-neighbor algorithm in which closely related sequences were merged to remove PCR and sequencing errors. Alignment of CDR3 sequences to IMGT reference sequences was used to assign V, D and J gene segments. For a sequence to be retained, a match of at least six nucleotides to both a V gene segment and a J gene segment was required. Rearrangements were called productive when the CDR3 lacked stop codons and stayed in frame with V and J; all others were non-productive. Following IMGT convention, CDR3 was defined as the stretch from the second conserved V-encoded cysteine up to the conserved J-encoded phenylalanine. In an earlier analysis of 500 to 650 of the donors, sequences lacking an unambiguous match to a single V gene segment were excluded. An earlier analysis of around 600 of the donors classified V segments as functional when productive rearrangements were above 56.7% and as segregating when the standard deviation between donors was above 5%. To diagnose cytomegalovirus status from the catalog of TCR beta chain sequences, a statistical classification framework was built. In a later analysis, TCR nucleotide sequences were compared against IMGT/GENE-DB human TR gene sequences so that V and J genes could be assigned. A later analysis assigned CDR3 sequences and most-parsimonious VDJ recombination scenarios with the TCRdist pipeline. In a later analysis, every TCR beta chain was defined by the combination of its CDR3 amino acid sequence and its V-gene family, and reads without a unique V-gene family were dropped. In a later analysis, some 600 highly shared, low-generation-probability nucleotide sequences were removed to address suspected cross-contamination and a sequencing artifact. For each public chain, a later analysis derived a clonal expansion index from normalized ranks of inferred template counts within each repertoire. In a later analysis, generation probabilities were computed with a VDJ recombination model fitted to out-of-frame rearrangements, and the resulting probabilities were checked against IGoR. In a later analysis, hypergeometric tests were used to score TCR-TCR, TCR-HLA and TCR-CMV co-occurrence, with a repertoire-size bias correction applied to TCR pairs. To estimate false discovery rates, a later analysis permuted the HLA or CMV assignments 20 times. A later analysis grouped co-occurring TCRs with DBSCAN, adding TCRdist sequence similarity when clustering within HLA-allele-positive subsets. Repertoires with fewer than 30,000 or more than 120,000 public chains were left out of co-occurrence clustering, as were about 5 repertoires with anomalous nucleotide sharing. TCRdb limited this immuneACCESS table to in-frame rearrangements with V and J called. A share of clones is missing; checked studies link under half to unresolved V genes, and the rest is unexplained. Clone size and V and J calls were adopted from that table, with D and trimming inferred from the DNA. The sample yields 150,000 to 200,000 clones; 87% were counted once. More than 0.7% of the sample comes from the top ten.

The paper as a whole reports these results and caveats: In a later analysis, most CMV-associated TCR beta chains were found to appear HLA-restricted, with HLA associations seemingly driven largely by CMV exposure. A cluster of highly shared sequence variants was judged likely to be a technical artifact of the sequencing pipeline. Sequencing depth was assumed to be roughly uniform across donors in the presence/absence analyses, though that assumption may not hold. A later analysis associated 15,000 or so TCR beta sequences with specific HLA alleles at a false discovery rate of 0.05. A further reported finding was that TCR beta sequences accurately predicted the HLA-A and HLA-B alleles for most subjects in the first cohort. According to the authors, the approach could potentially be generalized to other disease states and immunological phenotypes. The classifier was reported to diagnose cytomegalovirus status with high specificity and sensitivity in both the original and validation cohorts. Because counts were too low, about 15 rarely observed V segments, including chromosome 9 orphons, were left out of the earlier analysis of 587 of the donors. The study gave a list of about 150 TCR beta chains associated with cytomegalovirus. Across donors, most TCR sequences were observed very rarely, whereas some public TCRs were present in many individuals. Compared with equally common non-associated chains, HLA-associated TCR beta chains in a later analysis were more clonally expanded and had lower generation probabilities. A later genetic analysis reported fewer N-insertions in productive TCRs among donors in an Asian-associated ancestry cluster than the roughly 620-donor mean. When HLA alleles, especially DR and DQ, strongly co-occurred, attributing TCR associations to individual alleles was difficult. In an earlier analysis of around 600 of the donors, most TCR beta V segments appeared in productive rearrangements about 87% or about 30% of the time, broadly matching IMGT annotations. A later analysis found that TCR association rates varied across HLA loci, with DRB1 alleles showing the most associated TCRs and HLA-C alleles the fewest. Immune exposure information for the cohort was limited to CMV serostatus. According to a later analysis, parvovirus B19, influenza, CMV and Epstein-Barr virus appeared linked to several top co-occurrence clusters. This cohort had only TCR beta chains sequenced, and the lack of alpha or paired-chain data limited which features could be detected. A later genetic analysis associated a missense DCLRE1C variant with V-gene and J-gene trimming of TCR beta chains, and an independent cohort replicated the association. Three of the identified cytomegalovirus-associated TCR beta chains were confirmed in vitro to be specific for cytomegalovirus antigens. Correlated functional status among segregating V segments might reflect linkage disequilibrium, but an unknown experimental factor could not be ruled out. Because HLA typing was unavailable for some donors at each locus, only the typed subset was used in association tests.

In total, approximately 700 healthy bone marrow donors made up the cohort. At the time of sampling, every cohort member was nominally healthy, though immune exposures that went unrecorded were likely present. The donor tested CMV seronegative, placing the donor among the 350 or so seronegative members of the cohort. A peripheral blood sample was collected from each donor, and TCR beta sequencing was performed on peripheral blood mononuclear cells. Genomic DNA was extracted from the blood cell samples with the Qiagen DNeasy Blood Extraction Kit. What was sequenced was PBMCs. The TCR was taken from a woman aged 30 to 39 in good health and CMV-seronegative.

The nucleotide sequence reads as follows: TGTGCCAGCAGTGACACGAGGGAGTCCACAGATACGCAGTATTTT. It encodes CASSDTRESTDTQYF. This chain is built from TRBV25-1 and TRBJ2-3, with a tentative D gene TRBD2 over 5 matching bases. A distance of 12 bases separates the germline ends of V and J, which lose 3 bases and 2 bases respectively. The CDR3 starts with the cysteine, ends with the phenylalanine, and has 15 residues. Of all the DNA, just the CDR3 is kept, 45 bases in frame from base 1. The germline V gene sets CDR1 to MGHDK and CDR2 to SYGVNS.